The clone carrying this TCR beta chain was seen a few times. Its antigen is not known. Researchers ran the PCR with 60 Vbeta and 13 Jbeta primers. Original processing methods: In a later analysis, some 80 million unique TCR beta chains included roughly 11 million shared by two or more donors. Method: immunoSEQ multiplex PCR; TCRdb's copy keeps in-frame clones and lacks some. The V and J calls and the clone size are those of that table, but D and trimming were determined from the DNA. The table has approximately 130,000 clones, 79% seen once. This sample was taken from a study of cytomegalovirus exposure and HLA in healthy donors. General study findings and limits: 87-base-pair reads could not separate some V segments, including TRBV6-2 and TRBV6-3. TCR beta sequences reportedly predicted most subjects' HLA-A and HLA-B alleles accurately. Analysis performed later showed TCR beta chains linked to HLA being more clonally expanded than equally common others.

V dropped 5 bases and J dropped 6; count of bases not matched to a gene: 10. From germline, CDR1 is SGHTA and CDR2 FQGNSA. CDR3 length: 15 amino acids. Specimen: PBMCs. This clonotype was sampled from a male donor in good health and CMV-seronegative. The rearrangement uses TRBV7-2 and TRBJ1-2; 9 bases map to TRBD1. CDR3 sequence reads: CASSEGQGGSNGYTF. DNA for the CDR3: TGTGCCAGCAGCGAGGGACAGGGTGGGAGTAATGGCTACACCTTC.